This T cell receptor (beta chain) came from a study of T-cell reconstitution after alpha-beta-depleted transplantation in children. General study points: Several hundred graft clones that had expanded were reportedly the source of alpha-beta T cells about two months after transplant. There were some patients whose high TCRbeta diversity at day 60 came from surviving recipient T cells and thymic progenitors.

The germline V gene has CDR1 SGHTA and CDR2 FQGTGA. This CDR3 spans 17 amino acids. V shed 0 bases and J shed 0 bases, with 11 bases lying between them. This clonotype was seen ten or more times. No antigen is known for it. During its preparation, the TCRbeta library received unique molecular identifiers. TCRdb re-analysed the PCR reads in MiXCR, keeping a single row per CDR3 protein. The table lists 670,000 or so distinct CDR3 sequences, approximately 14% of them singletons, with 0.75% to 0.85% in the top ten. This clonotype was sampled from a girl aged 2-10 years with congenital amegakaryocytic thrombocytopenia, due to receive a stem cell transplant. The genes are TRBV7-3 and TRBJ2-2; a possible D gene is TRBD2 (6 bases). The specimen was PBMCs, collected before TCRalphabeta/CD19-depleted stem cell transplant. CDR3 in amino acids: CASSLTSGPANTGELFF. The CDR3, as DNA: TGTGCCAGCAGCTTAACTAGCGGACCGGCGAACACCGGGGAGCTGTTTTTT.